Listed below are T cell receptor beta chains from one sample, sequenced in a study of shared clonotypes between healthy human individuals. Produced via immunoSEQ multiplex PCR; TCRdb's table is partial and in-frame only. The sample gives roughly 2.2 million clones, around 90% of which show up once; about 0.41% is in the top ten. The specimen was naive CD4+ T cells from PBMCs. The receptors stem from a man between 18 and 29 years old in good health. Some clones in this sample may be carry-over from other donors' samples. CDR3s include the opening cysteine and the closing phenylalanine or tryptophan. The D gene is left open where the match is weak. Clone size appears in some rows only: once, few, many, or a class for an expanded clone.

NA	TRBJ1-5	TRBD1	TRBV7-2	TGTGCCAGCAGCCCGGGACAGGGGGCGCGGCAGCCCCAGCATTTT	CASSPGQGARQPQHF
NA	TRBJ2-1	TRBD2	TRBV7-9	TGTGCCAGCAGCCTCGAGGCGGGAGGCGAGCAGTTCTTC	CASSLEAGGEQFF
NA	TRBJ2-1	NA	TRBV28	TGTGCCAGCACTGGGGCAGCCTACAATGAGCAGTTCTTC	CASTGAAYNEQFF
NA	TRBJ1-2	NA	TRBV15	TGTGCCACCAGCAGAGAATTTCTACTCCAGACTAACTATGGCTACACCTTC	CATSREFLLQTNYGYTF
once	TRBJ2-3	TRBD1	TRBV7-8	TGTGCCAGCAGCGCGAGACAGGGGGATACGCAGTATTTT	CASSARQGDTQYF
NA	TRBJ2-7	NA	TRBV9	TGTGCCAGCAGCGTGGCCCCTAGCTCCCCCTACGAGCAGTACTTC	CASSVAPSSPYEQYF
few	TRBJ1-1	NA	TRBV19	TGTGCCAGTAGCTACCCGGGGAGCCATTTCTTT	CASSYPGSHFF
few	TRBJ1-4	TRBD1	TRBV2	TGTGCCAGCAGGGTGACAGGGACGGAAGAAAAACTGTTTTTT	CASRVTGTEEKLFF
NA	TRBJ2-2	NA	TRBV11-2	TGTGCCAGCAGCTCGCCCGTGGGGCTAAGAACCGGGGAGCTGTTTTTT	CASSSPVGLRTGELFF
NA	TRBJ2-2	NA	TRBV5-6	TGTGCCAGCAGCTTGGCCCTGAGGCCCGGTTTTAGGAGGACCGGGGAGCTGTTTTTT	CASSLALRPGFRRTGELFF
NA	TRBJ2-3	NA	TRBV30	TGTGCCTGGAGTGTACATGGCGGAGCCACAGATACGCAGTATTTT	CAWSVHGGATDTQYF
NA	TRBJ1-1	NA	TRBV30	TGTGCCTGGAGCGGGGGGAGGCCTCGGAACACTGAAGCTTTCTTT	CAWSGGRPRNTEAFF
NA	TRBJ2-1	TRBD2	TRBV5-1	TGCGCCAGCAGCCGGACTAGCGGGAGAGTTGAGCAGTTCTTC	CASSRTSGRVEQFF
NA	TRBJ2-5	NA	TRBV2	TGTGCCAGCAGTGTCCGCCCGTCTGCGGCCCAGTACTTC	CASSVRPSAAQYF
NA	TRBJ2-2	TRBD2	TRBV2	TGTGCCAGCAGTGGGACTAGCGGCCACACCGGGGAGCTGTTTTTT	CASSGTSGHTGELFF
NA	TRBJ2-1	TRBD2	TRBV11-3	TGTGCCAGCAGCTTAGGGACTAGCGGGATTGATGAGCAGTTCTTC	CASSLGTSGIDEQFF
NA	TRBJ2-2	TRBD2	TRBV28	TGTGCCAGCAGACGGTGGGGGGGCGGGGAGCTGTTTTTT	CASRRWGGGELFF
NA	TRBJ2-6	NA	TRBV27	TGTGCCAGCAGTTTGGGACGGATCTCTGGGGCCAACGTCCTGACTTTC	CASSLGRISGANVLTF
NA	TRBJ1-5	NA	TRBV5-8	TGTGCCAGCAGCTTGCAGCGGAATAGCAATCAGCCCCAGCATTTT	CASSLQRNSNQPQHF
NA	TRBJ1-1	NA	TRBV14	TGTGCCAGCAGCCAAGACCGGGACACTGAAGCTTTCTTT	CASSQDRDTEAFF
NA	TRBJ2-7	TRBD1	TRBV6-6	TGTGCCAGCAGTTACCGGGACAGAGAAAGCTACGAGCAGTACTTC	CASSYRDRESYEQYF
once	TRBJ2-7	NA	TRBV28	TGTGCCAGCAGCCGCTTATACAACTACGAGCAGTACTTC	CASSRLYNYEQYF
once	TRBJ2-7	NA	TRBV4-1	TGCGCCAGCAGCCAAGATCATAGCGAGAGCGAGCAGTACTTC	CASSQDHSESEQYF
NA	TRBJ1-5	TRBD1	TRBV7-6	TGTGCCAGCAGCCGAGGGACAGGGGTCAATCAGCCCCAGCATTTT	CASSRGTGVNQPQHF
NA	TRBJ1-1	NA	TRBV7-3	TGTGCCAGCAGCTTAGTGGCAGGGGACACTGAAGCTTTCTTT	CASSLVAGDTEAFF
NA	TRBJ1-5	NA	TRBV5-1	TGCGCCAGCAGCTTAGGTTCGCCGGGGCGTCCGGAAATGCCCCAGCATTTT	CASSLGSPGRPEMPQHF
NA	TRBJ2-1	TRBD2	TRBV7-2	TGTGCCAGCAGCTTAGGTGGGACTAGCGGCTACAATGAGCAGTTCTTC	CASSLGGTSGYNEQFF
NA	TRBJ2-2	TRBD2	TRBV5-4	TGTGCCAGCAGAACATCTATAGCGGGAGGAACGGGGGGCACCGGGGAGCTGTTTTTT	CASRTSIAGGTGGTGELFF
NA	TRBJ2-7	TRBD2	TRBV2	TGTGCCAACCTCCGGGGGGGAGGTTTCTCCTACGAGCAGTACTTC	CANLRGGGFSYEQYF
NA	TRBJ1-4	TRBD1	TRBV28	TGTGCCAGCAGTCAACGTCCCGGGACAGGGGGAACTAATGAAAAACTGTTTTTT	CASSQRPGTGGTNEKLFF
once	TRBJ2-7	NA	TRBV5-1	TGCGCCAGCAGTCGGCTAGTACAGGGAGACGACGAGCAGTACTTC	CASSRLVQGDDEQYF
NA	TRBJ1-1	NA	TRBV6-5	TGTGCCAGCAGGGAAGAGGGGCATAACACTGAAGCTTTCTTT	CASREEGHNTEAFF
NA	TRBJ2-7	TRBD2	TRBV7-8	TGTGCCAGCAGCACCCGGGACTACTCGAGCTACGAGCAGTACTTC	CASSTRDYSSYEQYF
NA	TRBJ1-2	NA	TRBV7-2	TGTGCCAGCAGCTTAGTGCAGGGCACTGGGTATGGCTACACCTTC	CASSLVQGTGYGYTF
NA	TRBJ2-1	TRBD2	TRBV10-3	TGTGCCATCAGTGACGCTAGCGGGAGAGACAATGAGCAGTTCTTC	CAISDASGRDNEQFF
NA	TRBJ2-2	NA	TRBV9	TGTGCCAGCAGCGTCCTTGGGACCGTTGGCGCCGGGGAGCTGTTTTTT	CASSVLGTVGAGELFF
NA	TRBJ2-3	NA	TRBV7-3	TGTGCCAGCAGCTTAACGTTAGGACAGACAATTTCGAACACAGATACGCAGTATTTT	CASSLTLGQTISNTDTQYF
NA	TRBJ2-2	NA	TRBV5-1	TGCGCCAGCAGCCCGGGACACAACACCGGGGAGCTGTTTTTT	CASSPGHNTGELFF
NA	TRBJ1-2	NA	TRBV30	TGTTCCCAGGCCCGATCGGGGGGCTATGGCTACACCTTC	CSQARSGGYGYTF
once	TRBJ2-5	NA	TRBV14	TGTGCCAGCAGCCACCTCGACAGCTATCAAGAGACCCAGTACTTC	CASSHLDSYQETQYF
NA	TRBJ2-3	TRBD1	TRBV5-1	TGCGCCAGCAGCATCCCGGGACAGGGGGCAATGGGTACGCAGTATTTT	CASSIPGQGAMGTQYF
NA	TRBJ1-5	NA	TRBV28	TGTGCCAGCAACTACAGGGATAATCAGCCCCAGCATTTT	CASNYRDNQPQHF
NA	TRBJ2-3	NA	TRBV6-5	TGTGCCAGCAGTCCGGACTACATACTCACAGATACGCAGTATTTT	CASSPDYILTDTQYF
NA	TRBJ2-5	NA	TRBV7-9	TGTGCCAGCAGCCGGCCGGGCAGGCGCACCCAAGAGACCCAGTACTTC	CASSRPGRRTQETQYF
NA	TRBJ2-7	NA	TRBV7-9	TGTGCCAGCAGCTCAGGCGGAGGTGATCGAGAATACGAGCAGTACTTC	CASSSGGGDREYEQYF
NA	TRBJ1-2	NA	TRBV19	TGTGCCACAATTCCCACCGGGACGCACTATGGCTACACCTTC	CATIPTGTHYGYTF
NA	TRBJ1-4	NA	TRBV28	TGTGCCAGCAGAAACCAGGGTAGTAGTGAAAAACTGTTTTTT	CASRNQGSSEKLFF
NA	TRBJ1-3	TRBD1	TRBV12-5	TGTGCTAGTGGTTTGAACAGGGGTCTACTAGGAAACACCATATATTTT	CASGLNRGLLGNTIYF
NA	TRBJ2-5	NA	TRBV7-9	TGTGCCAGCAGCTTACGACAGCCTCAAGAGACCCAGTACTTC	CASSLRQPQETQYF
NA	TRBJ2-1	TRBD1	TRBV7-3	TGTGCCAGCAGCCTAACCGGGACAGGGTTCTACAATGAGCAGTTCTTC	CASSLTGTGFYNEQFF
NA	TRBJ2-5	TRBD2	TRBV2	TGTGCCAGCAGCGGACTAGCGGGAGGCTCAGAGACCCAGTACTTC	CASSGLAGGSETQYF
once	TRBJ2-1	NA	TRBV9	TGTGCCAGCAGCCCCCCCACTAGTCCCAATGAGCAGTTCTTC	CASSPPTSPNEQFF
NA	TRBJ1-5	NA	TRBV28	TGTGCCAGCAGTTTATCTGCCAGGGGACAGCCCCAGCATTTT	CASSLSARGQPQHF
few	TRBJ1-1	NA	TRBV6-1	TGTGCCAGCAGGGAGACAGCGAACACTGAAGCTTTCTTT	CASRETANTEAFF